This T cell receptor beta chain was recovered during a study of cytotoxic CD8 clonotypes in ibrutinib-treated CLL (dated by TCRdb to the early 2020s). With respect to the entire study: The cohort was composed of around twelve relapsed/refractory and approximately 14 treatment-naive patients; IGHV unmutated status was identified in some 17 patients. Partial responses were observed in about 25 patients and complete responses in 2; after a median follow-up of 68 months, remission was maintained in roughly 15 patients and progression was observed in approximately 12. Response samples were taken after a median of approximately a year on treatment, ranging from roughly 6 to 36 months. On average, each sample had about 250,000 productive templates and approximately 89,000 productive rearrangements. Longitudinal samples were obtainable from 26 of the 86 participants in the trial. Cryopreserved peripheral blood mononuclear cells were collected before treatment, at response, and at either disease progression or sustained remission. Every sample from remission and from progressive disease was obtained while the patients were still on ibrutinib.

What this sample's time point label stands for: progressive disease on ibrutinib. For TCR beta library preparation, about 2.2 micrograms of genomic DNA was extracted from cryopreserved PBMCs. High-throughput TCR beta sequencing was performed on longitudinal blood samples from CLL patients receiving ibrutinib monotherapy. Patients were enrolled in a phase 2 open-label single-center ibrutinib monotherapy trial. On a MiSeq, deep resolution sequencing aimed for a depth between 1 in 1 million and 1 in 200,000 T cells, with each clonotype covered approximately 9.2x on average. The immunoSEQ hsTCRB Kit was used to generate the TCR beta libraries. The original pipeline was this. The data were analyzed with ImmunoSEQ Analyzer and ImmunoSEQ Data Assistant, and V, D and J gene assignments followed IMGT definitions. Clonality, which ranges from 0 to 1, was calculated as one minus the normalized Shannon entropy of productive rearrangement frequencies. Public clonotype analysis was restricted to overrepresented clonotypes comprising at least 0.05% of each patient's repertoire. About a dozen repertoires from age-matched healthy donors, obtained from immuneACCESS, served as clonality controls. This is the immuneACCESS table as TCRdb keeps it, with only in-frame sequences that have V and J called. A part of the clones is gone; compared with another copy, unresolved V genes explain less than half, and the rest is unexplained. That table furnishes V, J and clone size, whereas the DNA furnished D and trimming. The sample records 57,000 or so clones, around 52% of which are singletons. About 24% of the sample belongs to the ten largest clones.

Measured from the cysteine to the phenylalanine, the CDR3 is 13 residues long. CDR3 DNA only is kept here, 39 bases in frame from base 1. The germline V gene (reference sequence) provides CDR1 MNHEY and CDR2 SMNVEV. Remarks on this clone: Its antigen target is currently unknown. The junction departs from germline at one end; a sequencing error may be responsible.

General study outcomes and caveats: An increase in clonality was observed at ibrutinib response, with clonality remaining stable during sustained remission and falling back toward baseline at progression. Sustained-remission and progressing patients did not have matched sampling times, and lymph node repertoires were not examined. Public clonotypes were rare and either contracted or stayed stable during treatment, and the rise in clonality at ibrutinib response reflected the expansion of private clonotypes. Baseline clonality exceeded that of age-matched healthy donors and correlated strongly with circulating CD8+ T-cell counts.

This sequence uses TRBV27 and TRBJ1-4; the D gene is possibly TRBD1, with 6 bases matching. Sequencing used PBMCs, obtained at disease progression, from a patient treated with ibrutinib. The clonotype comes from a human donor with chronic lymphocytic leukemia. The CDR3 region: CASSSYAGTSEIF. The nucleotides read TGTGCCAGCAGTTCGTACGCCGGGACAAGCGAGATTTTT.